This is a list of T cell receptor beta chains from one sample in a study of OX40 agonist ivuxolimab in advanced cancers. TCRdb's copy holds only in-frame clones and misses some; the assay was immunoSEQ multiplex PCR. Here the sample spans some 60,000 clones, approximately 90% being singletons. The input for sequencing was CD4+ or CD8+ T cells sorted from blood, taken in a trial of the OX40 agonist ivuxolimab. The receptor set was obtained from an adult with an advanced solid tumor such as melanoma, head and neck, liver or kidney cancer. CDR3s include the opening cysteine and the closing phenylalanine or tryptophan. A D gene is named only where the DNA matches it firmly. Some rows have no size entry. The others give once, few or many, or a class for an expanded clone.

d_call,clone_size,v_call,j_call,cdr3_aa,cdr3_nt
.,.,TRBV6-1,TRBJ2-1,CASTPDGGGLVEQFF,TGTGCCAGCACCCCCGACGGGGGAGGCCTCGTGGAGCAGTTCTTC
.,once,TRBV27,TRBJ2-2,CASSLQGGYTGELFF,TGTGCCAGCAGTTTACAGGGGGGGTACACCGGGGAGCTGTTTTTT
TRBD2,.,TRBV7-2,TRBJ2-3,CASSSTKTSGSSDTQYF,TGTGCCAGCAGCTCTACTAAGACTAGCGGGAGTTCAGATACGCAGTATTTT
.,.,TRBV4-3,TRBJ2-2,CASSQELYTGELFF,TGCGCCAGCAGCCAAGAACTCTATACCGGGGAGCTGTTTTTT
.,.,TRBV7-6,TRBJ2-1,CASSFRSGKEQFF,TGTGCCAGCAGTTTTCGTTCGGGCAAAGAGCAGTTCTTC
.,.,TRBV10-1,TRBJ1-4,CASSDYRGEEKLFF,TGCGCCAGCAGTGATTACCGAGGGGAGGAAAAACTGTTTTTT
.,.,TRBV5-4,TRBJ2-3,CASSPSRAGVGTDTQYF,TGTGCCAGCAGCCCCTCTAGGGCAGGGGTTGGCACAGATACGCAGTATTTT
.,.,TRBV9,TRBJ2-7,CASSPGSPYEQYF,TGTGCCAGCAGCCCCGGTAGCCCTTACGAGCAGTACTTC
.,once,TRBV2,TRBJ2-7,CASRRRSTYEQYF,TGTGCCAGCAGGCGCAGGAGCACCTACGAGCAGTACTTC
TRBD1,.,TRBV19,TRBJ2-7,CASSDRDRELEQYF,TGTGCCAGTAGTGACCGGGACAGGGAGTTAGAGCAGTACTTC
.,.,TRBV14,TRBJ2-1,CASSQDWLNNEQFF,TGTGCCAGCAGCCAAGATTGGCTGAACAATGAGCAGTTCTTC
TRBD2,.,TRBV18,TRBJ2-7,CASSPERVAGVYEQYF,TGTGCCAGCTCACCGGAGCGGGTAGCGGGAGTTTACGAGCAGTACTTC
.,few,TRBV20-1,TRBJ1-2,CSVVGNSGYTF,TGCAGTGTTGTTGGTAACTCTGGCTACACCTTC
TRBD1,.,TRBV27,TRBJ1-5,CASSLSGQGHSNQPQHF,TGTGCCAGCAGTTTATCGGGACAGGGTCATAGCAATCAGCCCCAGCATTTT
.,.,TRBV29-1,TRBJ2-2,CSVELGIPIANTGELFF,TGCAGCGTTGAGCTAGGCATTCCCATCGCGAACACCGGGGAGCTGTTTTTT
TRBD1,.,TRBV4-1,TRBJ1-5,CASSQPTGGMDQPQHF,TGCGCCAGCAGCCAACCTACAGGGGGCATGGATCAGCCCCAGCATTTT
.,.,TRBV6-1,TRBJ2-6,CASSEEGTGANVLTF,TGTGCCAGCAGTGAAGAGGGGACTGGGGCCAACGTCCTGACTTTC
.,.,TRBV7-9,TRBJ1-6,CASSSGLLGLHF,TGTGCCAGCAGCTCGGGTCTCTTGGGCCTCCACTTT
.,.,TRBV28,TRBJ2-1,CASSSNNEQFF,TGTGCCAGCAGTTCCAACAATGAGCAGTTCTTC
.,.,TRBV7-9,TRBJ1-1,CASSLDGGVLEAFF,TGTGCCAGCAGCTTAGATGGGGGGGTGCTAGAAGCTTTCTTT
TRBD1,.,TRBV2,TRBJ2-7,CASSPGTGLYEQYF,TGTGCCAGCAGTCCCGGGACAGGGCTCTACGAGCAGTACTTC
TRBD1,.,TRBV29-1,TRBJ2-1,CSVEPDRATNEQFF,TGCAGCGTTGAGCCGGACAGGGCTACGAATGAGCAGTTCTTC
.,.,TRBV5-4,TRBJ2-1,CASSLVTSLASHEQFF,TGTGCCAGCAGCTTGGTTACCTCTCTAGCTTCCCATGAGCAGTTCTTC
.,once,TRBV28,TRBJ1-3,CASSLFGRLPSGNTIYF,TGTGCCAGCAGTTTATTTGGCAGGTTGCCCTCTGGAAACACCATATATTTT
.,.,TRBV7-6,TRBJ2-2,CASSSEAVRSGELFF,TGTGCCAGCAGCAGCGAGGCGGTGAGATCCGGGGAGCTGTTTTTT
.,.,TRBV7-3,TRBJ2-2,CASSFYPNTGELFF,TGTGCCAGCAGCTTTTATCCGAACACCGGGGAGCTGTTTTTT